This entry describes one T cell receptor beta chain. Its antigen is unidentified. PBMC were sourced from healthy-donor buffy coats. The data derive from a study of human CD8 memory T cell subsets. Libraries targeted TCR beta using 5' RACE with UMIs. Per the authors' pipeline: Functional CDR3 beta clonotypes, numbering between roughly 2,800 and 18,000, were present in each TCR beta library. TCRdb re-called the 5' RACE reads and gives one entry per CDR3 protein, without DNA. TCRdb's processing, not the study's, gives the V and J calls here. The sample table includes under 4,500 distinct CDR3 sequences. General study findings and limits: Only T cell receptor beta chains were sequenced in this study. Although both stem-like subsets shared clonotypes with effector memory cells, the stem-like memory and precursor exhausted T cell repertoires overlapped only minimally with each other.

CDR1 and CDR2 from the germline V gene are SQVTM and ANQGSEA. The CDR3 totals 13 residues. The material sequenced was CD8+ T cells from PBMCs. The clonotype comes from a human donor in good health. This chain joins TRBV29-1 and TRBJ2-7; with no DNA, the TCRdb D assignment of TRBD1 cannot be verified. The chain's CDR3 is CSVITGLSYEQYF.